Sequencing of this T cell receptor (beta chain) was carried out in a study of OX40 agonist ivuxolimab in advanced cancers. Study as a whole: At roughly 83% male, the cohort had a mean age of around 56 years, ranging from about 23 to 79.

Clones were sequenced by immunoSEQ multiplex PCR, and TCRdb holds only the in-frame ones, with some missing. Of roughly 35,000 clones detected, about 86% appear once; the ten largest clones hold 2.4%. Germline V gene lookup returns CDR1 ENHRY and CDR2 SYGVKD. The CDR3 has 12 residues. The ends were cut back, 10 bases at V and 3 bases at J, with 12 bases in the middle. Overall study findings and caveats: Low normalized T-cell clonal expansion was additionally recorded for some nonresponders. On average, CD8+ T cells had more expanded clones than CD4+.

In the case of this clone: Its antigen is currently unknown.

The chain couples TRBV10-3 to TRBJ1-2; the D gene is possibly TRBD1 (6 bases). The source was CD4+ or CD8+ T cells sorted from blood, collected in a trial of the OX40 agonist ivuxolimab. This sequence originates from an adult with an advanced solid tumor such as melanoma, head and neck, liver or kidney cancer. The CDR3 DNA sequence: TGTGCCACAGGACAGCAAGACTATGGCTACACCTTC. The encoded protein is CATGQQDYGYTF.